This passage covers 10 T cell receptor beta chains from one sample sequenced in a study of regulatory T cells in long-lasting Graves disease. TCR beta libraries were built with iRepertoire HTBI primers and Arm-PCR of CDR3 regions. One entry per CDR3 protein, called by TCRdb with MiXCR from the multiplex PCR reads. The data contain fewer than 650,000 distinct CDR3 sequences, roughly 16% of them seen just once; the ten biggest clones take up approximately 12%. Time point: newly diagnosed GD, antithyroid drugs for less than 3 months. RNA from PBMCs was the source of the TCR library. The same sample was also studied in work on T cells in Graves' hyperthyroidism and ophthalmopathy.

The sequences come from peripheral blood mononuclear cells (PBMCs), collected at new diagnosis, from a patient treated with antithyroid drugs. The receptors were sampled from a man aged 18 to 30 with Graves disease.

About this clonotype itself: Mismatch with germline at one junction end may stem from a read error. CDR3 loop: CASSWGRDEQYF. As DNA, the CDR3 is TGTGCCAGCAGCTGGGGTCGAGACGAGCAGTACTTC. This rearrangement joins TRBV5-1 to TRBJ2-7; D unresolved. Germline CDR1 is SGHRS and CDR2 is YFSETQ. The CDR3 runs to 12 residues.

The chain recombines TRBV30 with TRBJ2-7, with TRBD2 identical over 7 bases. V was pared by 3 bases and J by 0 bases, with 2 bases of the junction left unmatched. The CDR3 has 13 amino acids. CDR1 and CDR2 (germline): GTSNPN, SVGIG (reference sequence). The CDR3 loop is CAWRGGSSYEQYF. The CDR3 region has the DNA TGTGCCTGGAGGGGCGGGAGCTCCTACGAGCAGTACTTC.

The chain recombines TRBV3-1 with TRBJ1-5; 9 bases are shared with TRBD1. The CDR3 spans 17 residues. Germline trimming cut 1 base from V and 5 bases from J; bases unmatched to any gene: 9. Germline values: CDR1 LGHDT, CDR2 YNNKEL (reference sequence). The CDR3 DNA reads TGTGCCAGCAGCCAAGGAGGGACAGGGAGGGTGGATCAGCCCCAGCATTTT. It specifies CASSQGGTGRVDQPQHF.

A few counts support this clonotype. The CDR3 is CASSQTYRVADTQYF. The CDR3 DNA reads TGTGCCAGCAGCCAGACTTACAGGGTGGCAGATACGCAGTATTTT. The rearrangement links TRBV13 to TRBJ2-3; a possible D gene is TRBD1 (6 bases). V lost 5 bases and J 4 bases, leaving 16 bases between the germline ends. Germline CDR1 and CDR2: PRHDT and FYEKMQ (reference sequence). The CDR3 spans 15 residues.

The rearrangement links TRBV20-1 to TRBJ2-2, with 10 bases fitting TRBD2. After removal of 4 bases from V and 7 bases from J, the junction contained 9 bases not matched to a gene. Germline values: CDR1 DFQATT, CDR2 SNEGSKA (reference sequence). This CDR3 is 15 amino acids long. The CDR3 DNA reads as TGCAGTGCTACCCCGGCTAGCGGGAGCGACGGGGAGCTGTTTTTT. It specifies CSATPASGSDGELFF.

This clonotype has more than one count but fewer than ten. This chain links TRBV10-3 with TRBJ1-1; D unclear. With 6 bases removed from V and 1 base from J, the gap between germline ends came to 18 bases. The V gene's germline CDR1 is ENHRY and CDR2 SYGVKD. The CDR3 spans 16 residues. CDR3 sequence (DNA): TGTGCCATCAGGATAGGACTAACCGAAACGAACACTGAAGCTTTCTTT. This codes for CAIRIGLTETNTEAFF.

This clonotype came up a few times. This chain uses TRBV9 with TRBJ2-2; D gene ambiguous. CDR1 is SGDLS, CDR2 YYNGEE, per germline. V was pared by 4 bases and J by 8 bases, with 15 bases between. The CDR3 spans 14 residues. The CDR3 loop is CASSPTGPAGELFF. CDR3 nucleotides: TGTGCCAGCAGCCCGACCGGACCCGCGGGGGAGCTGTTTTTT.

The rearrangement uses TRBV30 and TRBJ1-4; D is unclear. Looked up from germline, CDR1 is GTSNPN and CDR2 is SVGIG (reference sequence). V lost 0 bases and J lost 5, with 10 bases in between. This CDR3 comprises 14 residues. CDR3 in amino acids: CAWSVAGMNEKLFF. The CDR3 bases are TGTGCCTGGAGTGTAGCAGGAATGAATGAAAAACTGTTTTTT. Full variable domain (outside the CDR3, taken from reference TRBV30 and TRBJ1-4): SQTIHQWPATLVQPVGSPLSLECTVEGTSNPNLYWYRQAAGRGLQLLFYSVGIGQISSEVPQNLSASRPQDRQFILSSKKLLLSDSGFYLCAWSVAGMNEKLFFGSGTQLSVL.

This clonotype was counted ten times or more. The V call is TRBV6-9, the J call TRBJ2-1; 9 bases are shared with TRBD2. Germline values: CDR1 MNHGY, CDR2 SVAAGI. CDR3 length: 17 residues. V lost 0 bases, J lost 8 bases, and 11 bases stayed unmatched. As DNA, the CDR3 is TGTGCCAGCAGTTATTCGCCGGCGTCTAGCGGGATTGATGAGCAGTTCTTC. Residues: CASSYSPASSGIDEQFF.

This clonotype showed up many times. The V call is TRBV9, the J call TRBJ2-3, with D uncertain. The CDR3 is made up of 16 amino acids. The germline CDR1 and CDR2 sequences are SGDLS and YYNGEE. V was clipped by 3 bases and J by 0 bases, with 14 bases between them. CDR3 residues: CASSESRRVSTDTQYF. CDR3 DNA sequence: TGTGCCAGCAGCGAGAGCCGTCGGGTCAGCACAGATACGCAGTATTTT.